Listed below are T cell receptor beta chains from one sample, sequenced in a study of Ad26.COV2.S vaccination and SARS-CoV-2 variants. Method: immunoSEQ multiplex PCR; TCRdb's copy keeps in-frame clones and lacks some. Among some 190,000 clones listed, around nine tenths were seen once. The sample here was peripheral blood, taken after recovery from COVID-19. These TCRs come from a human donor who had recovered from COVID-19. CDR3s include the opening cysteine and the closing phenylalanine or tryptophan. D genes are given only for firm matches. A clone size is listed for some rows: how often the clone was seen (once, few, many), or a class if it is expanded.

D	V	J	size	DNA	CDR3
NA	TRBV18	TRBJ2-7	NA	TGTGCCAGCTCACCACCACAGACCCCCTACGAGCAGTACTTC	CASSPPQTPYEQYF
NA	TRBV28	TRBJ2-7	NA	TGTGCCAGCAGGTCAGGAGGGACAGCCTACGAGCAGTACTTC	CASRSGGTAYEQYF
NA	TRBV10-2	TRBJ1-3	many	TGCGCCAGCAGTGAGAGGTATACACTTCACTCTGGAAACACCATATATTTT	CASSERYTLHSGNTIYF
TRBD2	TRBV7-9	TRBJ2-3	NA	TGTGCCAGCAGCTTATCGACAACAGCGGGGGAACGACCGAATACGCAGTATTTT	CASSLSTTAGERPNTQYF
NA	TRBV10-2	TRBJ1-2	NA	TGCGCCAGCAGTAAAGATGGCTACACCTTC	CASSKDGYTF
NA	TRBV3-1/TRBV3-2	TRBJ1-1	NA	TGTGCCAGCAGCCCTTGGGGGGCAGAGCTGAACACTGAAGCTTTCTTT	CASSPWGAELNTEAFF
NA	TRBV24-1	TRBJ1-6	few	TGTGCCACCAGTGATTCCGGACAGCCTAATTCACCCCTCCACTTT	CATSDSGQPNSPLHF
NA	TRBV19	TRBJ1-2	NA	TGTGCCAGTAGTAGGCAGGGAAGCTACACCTTC	CASSRQGSYTF
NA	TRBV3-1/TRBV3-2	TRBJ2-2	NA	TGTGCCAGCAGCCCTGCTGCTAGCTGGTCCACCGGGGAGCTGTTTTTT	CASSPAASWSTGELFF
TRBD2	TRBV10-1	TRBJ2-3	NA	TGCGCCAGCAGTGAGTCCGGGAGGGGGACAGATACGCAGTATTTT	CASSESGRGTDTQYF
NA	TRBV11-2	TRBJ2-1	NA	TGTGCCAGCAGCTTAAATAAGGCCGGGAATGAGCAGTTCTTC	CASSLNKAGNEQFF
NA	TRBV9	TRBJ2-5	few	TGTGCCAGCAGCCCAGCCTGGGCCCCTGGAGAGACCCAGTACTTC	CASSPAWAPGETQYF
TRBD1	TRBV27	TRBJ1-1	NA	TGTGCCAGCATCTCAAGATTCCGGGACAGGGGCCCCACTGAAGCTTTCTTT	CASISRFRDRGPTEAFF
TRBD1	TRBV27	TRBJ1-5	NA	TGTGCCAGCCCGACCCCGGGACAGGGGATAGGGGGCAATCAGCCCCAGCATTTT	CASPTPGQGIGGNQPQHF
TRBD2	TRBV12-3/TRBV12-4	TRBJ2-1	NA	TGTGCCAGCAGTTTGGTCGGGAGGGCCGAGTTCTTC	CASSLVGRAEFF
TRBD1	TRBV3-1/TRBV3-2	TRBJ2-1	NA	TGTGCCAGCAGCATAGGGACAGGGGGGTACAATGAGCAGTTCTTC	CASSIGTGGYNEQFF
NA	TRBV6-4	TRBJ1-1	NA	TGTGCCAGCAGGGACACCCCGAACACTGAAGCTTTCTTT	CASRDTPNTEAFF
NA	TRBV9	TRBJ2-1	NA	TGTGCCAGCAGCGCCTTGGGGACAATCGACAATGAGCAGTTCTTC	CASSALGTIDNEQFF
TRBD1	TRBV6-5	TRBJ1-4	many	TGTGCCAGCAGTAAGCAGGGGGCCGGTGAAAAACTGTTTTTT	CASSKQGAGEKLFF
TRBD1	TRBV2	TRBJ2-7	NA	TGTGCCAGCAGTTCTACAGGGACAGGGACCGACGAGCAGTACTTC	CASSSTGTGTDEQYF
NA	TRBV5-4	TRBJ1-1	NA	TGTGCCAGCAGCTACTCGGGCTTCACGCTGGGGGCTTTCTTT	CASSYSGFTLGAFF
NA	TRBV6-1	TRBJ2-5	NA	TGTGCCAGCAGTGAAAGGGCCGAGGGCTGGGAGACCCAGTACTTC	CASSERAEGWETQYF
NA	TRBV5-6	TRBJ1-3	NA	TGTGCCAGCAGCCCGTGGGGAAGCTCTGGAAACACCATATATTTT	CASSPWGSSGNTIYF
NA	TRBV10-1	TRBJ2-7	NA	TGCGCCAGCAGTGAATCGGGGGCGCAAAACGAGCAGTACTTC	CASSESGAQNEQYF
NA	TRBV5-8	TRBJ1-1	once	TGTGCCAGCAGCCTGGGGTTGAACACTGAAGCTTTCTTT	CASSLGLNTEAFF
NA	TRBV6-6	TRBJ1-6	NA	TGTGCCAGCAGTCTGACAGGAAAAATCCCCTATAATTCACCCCTCCACTTT	CASSLTGKIPYNSPLHF
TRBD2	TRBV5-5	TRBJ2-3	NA	TGTGCCAGCAGCTGGTCCGGGACTAGCCGCACAGATACGCAGTATTTT	CASSWSGTSRTDTQYF
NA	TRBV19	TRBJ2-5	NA	TGTGCCAGTAGCTATATGGACTTTCGGGGAGAGACCCAGTACTTC	CASSYMDFRGETQYF
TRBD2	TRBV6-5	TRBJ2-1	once	TGTGCCAGCAGTTCGCGGGGGGCCCCTTACAATGAGCAGTTCTTC	CASSSRGAPYNEQFF
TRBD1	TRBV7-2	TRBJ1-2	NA	TGTGCCAGCAGCTCAGGGGGCTATTATGGCTACACCTTC	CASSSGGYYGYTF
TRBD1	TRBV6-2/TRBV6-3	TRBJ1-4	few	TGTGCCAGCAGTACCACAGGGGGCGCATCCGAAAAACTGTTTTTT	CASSTTGGASEKLFF
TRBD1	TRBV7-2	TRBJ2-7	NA	TGTGCCAGCAGCTCCGGACAGGGGGCCTACGAGCAGTACTTC	CASSSGQGAYEQYF
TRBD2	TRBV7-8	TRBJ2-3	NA	TGTGCCAGCAGCTTAGGGGGTACTAGCGGGAGCAAAACAGATACGCAGTATTTT	CASSLGGTSGSKTDTQYF
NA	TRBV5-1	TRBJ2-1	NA	TGCGCCAGCAGCACGATAGGGGAAGGCAATGAGCAGTTCTTC	CASSTIGEGNEQFF
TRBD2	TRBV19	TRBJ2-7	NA	TGTGCCAGTAGTATAGCCACTAGCGGCTCCTACGAGCAGTACTTC	CASSIATSGSYEQYF
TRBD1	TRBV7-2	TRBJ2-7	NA	TGTGCCAGCAGTCCCACGACAGGGAGTTCCTACGAGCAGTACTTC	CASSPTTGSSYEQYF
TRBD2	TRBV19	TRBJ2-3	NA	TGTGCCAGTAGTATCAGCGGGACCAGCACAGATACGCAGTATTTT	CASSISGTSTDTQYF
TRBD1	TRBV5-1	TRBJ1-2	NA	TGCGCCAGCAGCCTGGGACAGGGGGCGACAGGCGGAGGCTACACCTTC	CASSLGQGATGGGYTF
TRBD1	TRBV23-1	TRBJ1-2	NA	TGCGCCAGCAGTCAATCGAGGGACAGGCTGGTGGCTAACTATGGCTACACCTTC	CASSQSRDRLVANYGYTF
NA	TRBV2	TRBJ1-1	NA	TGTGCCAGCAGGGGCCGGCTGAACACTGAAGCTTTCTTT	CASRGRLNTEAFF